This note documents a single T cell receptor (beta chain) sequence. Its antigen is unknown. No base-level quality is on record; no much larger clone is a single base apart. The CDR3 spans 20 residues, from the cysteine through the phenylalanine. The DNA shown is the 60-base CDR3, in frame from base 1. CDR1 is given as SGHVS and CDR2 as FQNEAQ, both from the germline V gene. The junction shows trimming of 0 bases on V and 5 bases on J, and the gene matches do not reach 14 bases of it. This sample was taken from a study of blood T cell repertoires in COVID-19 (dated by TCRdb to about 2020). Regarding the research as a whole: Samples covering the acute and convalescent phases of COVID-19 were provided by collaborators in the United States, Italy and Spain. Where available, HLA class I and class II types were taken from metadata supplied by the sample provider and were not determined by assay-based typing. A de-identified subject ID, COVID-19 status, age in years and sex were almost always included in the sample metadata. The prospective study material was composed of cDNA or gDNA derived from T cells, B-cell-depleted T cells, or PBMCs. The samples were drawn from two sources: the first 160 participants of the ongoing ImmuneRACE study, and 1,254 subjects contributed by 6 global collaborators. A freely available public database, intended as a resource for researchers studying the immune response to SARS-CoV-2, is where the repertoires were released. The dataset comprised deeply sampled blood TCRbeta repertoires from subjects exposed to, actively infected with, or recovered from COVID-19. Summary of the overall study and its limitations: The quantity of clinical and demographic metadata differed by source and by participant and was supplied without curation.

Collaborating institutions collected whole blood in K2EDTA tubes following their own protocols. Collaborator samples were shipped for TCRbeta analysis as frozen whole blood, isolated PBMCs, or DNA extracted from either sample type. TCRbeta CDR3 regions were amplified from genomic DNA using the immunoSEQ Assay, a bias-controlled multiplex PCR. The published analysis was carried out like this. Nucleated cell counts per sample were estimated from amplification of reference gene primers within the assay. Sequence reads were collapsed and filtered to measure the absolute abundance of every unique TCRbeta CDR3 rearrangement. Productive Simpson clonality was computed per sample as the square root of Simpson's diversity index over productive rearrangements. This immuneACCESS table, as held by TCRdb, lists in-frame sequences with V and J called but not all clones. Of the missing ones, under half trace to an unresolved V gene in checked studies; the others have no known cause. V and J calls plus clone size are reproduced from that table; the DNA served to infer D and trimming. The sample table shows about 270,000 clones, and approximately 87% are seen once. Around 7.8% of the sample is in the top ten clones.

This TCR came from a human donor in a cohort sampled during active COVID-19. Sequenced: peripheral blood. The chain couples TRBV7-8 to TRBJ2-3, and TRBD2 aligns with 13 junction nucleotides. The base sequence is TGTGCCAGCAGCTTAGCGAGGGTGACTAGCGGGGGGCAACACCGAGATACGCAGTATTTT. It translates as CASSLARVTSGGQHRDTQYF.